The T cell receptor (beta chain) described here comes from a study of CXCR3-negative and CXCR3-positive naive CD8 T cells. In preparing the TRB cDNA libraries, 5' RACE with UMI labels was used. TCRdb re-called the 5' RACE reads; every CDR3 protein appears as one record, without DNA. The specimen's table records about 89,000 distinct CDR3 sequences. Per germline, CDR1 KGHDR and CDR2 SFDVKD. This CDR3 comprises 16 residues. Naive CD8+ T lymphocytes were specified as CD45RO-CCR7+CD27+CD95-. About this clonotype: Its matching antigen is unknown.

General study findings and limits: CXCR3-positive naive cells carried more hydrophobic TRB CDR3s than CXCR3-negative ones.

This TCR came from a human donor in good health. Some clones in this sample may be carry-over from other donors' samples. The J gene is TRBJ2-2, the V gene TRBV24-1; TCRdb lists TRBD1, though no DNA is available to test this call. Specimen: naive CXCR3+ CD8+ T cells from blood. Subset defined: CD45RO-CCR7+CD27+CD95- naive CD8+ T cells expressing CXCR3 (TNR3+). The CDR3 region is CATSEFRTGGPGELFF.